This T cell receptor (beta chain) was identified in a study of blood T cell repertoires in COVID-19 (dated by TCRdb to between 2020 and 2021). A note on the overall study: Collaborator samples came from the United States, Italy and Spain and covered acute and convalescent phases of COVID-19. The prospective study material was composed of cDNA or gDNA derived from T cells, B-cell-depleted T cells, or PBMCs. Subjects who had been exposed to COVID-19, were actively infected with it, or had recovered from it provided the deeply sampled blood TCRbeta repertoires that made up the dataset. The repertoires were released in a freely available public database intended as a resource for research on the immune response to SARS-CoV-2. Samples were obtained from the ongoing ImmuneRACE study (first 160 participants) and from over a thousand subjects provided by 6 global collaborators. Sample metadata almost always included a de-identified subject ID, COVID-19 status, age in years and sex. Where available, HLA class I and class II types were obtained from metadata supplied by the sample provider rather than from assay-based typing.

TCRbeta CDR3 regions were amplified from genomic DNA by means of the immunoSEQ Assay, a bias-controlled multiplex PCR. As for the original processing: Within the assay, amplification of reference gene primers was used to estimate how many nucleated cells each sample contained. To quantify the absolute abundance of each unique TCRbeta CDR3 rearrangement, sequence reads were collapsed and filtered. For each sample, productive Simpson clonality was calculated as the square root of Simpson's diversity index across productive rearrangements. Sourced from immuneACCESS, this table was stored by TCRdb with only in-frame sequences that have V and J called. A share of the clones is absent; for the studies checked, an unresolved V gene accounts for under half, and the remainder has no known explanation. That table furnishes V, J and clone size, whereas the DNA furnished D and trimming. The sample includes more than 100,000 clones, with just under 80% observed a single time. The ten largest make up roughly 17% of the sample.

Summary of the overall study and its limitations: Clinical and demographic metadata were provided uncurated, with the amount varying by source and participant.

Each collaborating institution followed its own protocols to collect whole blood in K2EDTA tubes. Collaborator samples were shipped for TCRbeta analysis as frozen whole blood, isolated PBMCs, or DNA extracted from either sample type. Of note for this clone: Its target antigen remains unknown. Per-base qualities were not stored, and no clone one base away is much larger.

The CDR3 sequence holds 15 residues, the cysteine and phenylalanine included. Solely the CDR3 DNA is kept, with 45 bases framed from the first base. CDR1 and CDR2 were assigned from the germline V gene (reference sequence) as MNHNY and SVGAGI. V is shortened by 5 bases, J by 6 bases, and the region joining them spans 17 bases. The TCR was taken from a man aged 60 to 69 with active or convalescent COVID-19. Sequences were obtained from peripheral blood. The chain employs TRBV6-6 and TRBJ1-5, with no confident D gene call. The CDR3 reads as follows: CASSRLPASAQPQHF. The DNA sequence is as follows: TGTGCCAGCAGTCGACTTCCGGCTAGTGCTCAGCCCCAGCATTTT.